One and the same sample provided the 10 T cell receptor beta chains below, sequenced in a study of T-cell reconstitution after alpha-beta-depleted transplantation in children. Construction of the TCRbeta library involved unique molecular identifiers. Via MiXCR, TCRdb re-called the PCR reads, giving one row per CDR3 protein. The top ten hold about 13% of the sample, which has 190,000 or so distinct CDR3 sequences, roughly 14% seen once. The sequenced sample was PBMCs from the stem cell graft donor, obtained from the stem cell graft. These receptors were obtained from a human donor who donated a stem cell graft to a child with acute lymphoblastic leukemia.

This clonotype was counted at least ten times. The chain carries TRBV11-1 and TRBJ2-1, with TRBD1 matching 9 bases. The CDR3 runs 19 residues. The germline CDR1 and CDR2 sequences are SGHAT and FQDESV (reference sequence). The J segment lost 9 bases and the V segment lost 4 bases, leaving 22 bases of the junction unmatched. DNA for the CDR3: TGTGCCAGCAGCTCTTCCGGGACAGGGCTAATGAGCCGGGCAGCTGAGCAGTTCTTC. Translation: CASSSSGTGLMSRAAEQFF. Variable domain in full (rest from reference TRBV11-1 and TRBJ2-1): EAEVAQSPRYKITEKSQAVAFWCDPISGHATLYWYRQILGQGPELLVQFQDESVVDDSQLPKDRFSAERLKGVDSTLKIQPAELGDSAMYLCASSSSGTGLMSRAAEQFFGPGTRLTVL.

This clonotype has ten or more counts. CDR3 sequence (DNA): TGCAGCGCAGGCAACAGGGGAATGGGCAATGAGCAGTTCTTC. Encoded protein: CSAGNRGMGNEQFF. The chain carries TRBV29-1 and TRBJ2-1; 7 bases are a match to TRBD1. In germline, CDR1 is SQVTM, CDR2 ANQGSEA. V trimming: 7 bases; J trimming: 6 bases; junction bases outside the gene matches: 12. The CDR3 has 14 residues.

This clonotype has ten or more counts. The genes are TRBV5-1 and TRBJ2-3; 14 bases fit TRBD2. The V and J ends lost 1 base and 6 bases, in that order; junction bases with no gene match: 13. CDR1 SGHRS and CDR2 YFSETQ come from the germline V gene. The CDR3 extends over 19 amino acids. This CDR3 reads CASSLWVTAGLAGGDTQYF. DNA for the CDR3: TGCGCCAGCAGCTTGTGGGTCACGGCCGGACTAGCGGGAGGTGATACGCAGTATTTT.

This clonotype was seen repeatedly, ten times or more. V and J are TRBV29-1 and TRBJ2-3, with 7 nucleotides matching TRBD1. The J segment lost 0 bases and the V segment lost 8 bases, leaving 8 bases of the junction unmatched. CDR1 is SQVTM, CDR2 ANQGSEA, per germline. This CDR3 has 14 amino acids. CDR3 region: CSNRTGLSTDTQYF. The CDR3 region has the DNA TGCAGCAACAGGACAGGCCTTAGCACAGATACGCAGTATTTT.

In its sample, this clonotype was seen many times. The chain uses TRBV7-8 and TRBJ2-1, with D tentatively TRBD1 or TRBD2 (6 bases each). The CDR3 sequence is 15 residues long. Trimming took 2 bases from V and 2 from J, leaving 10 bases between them. Germline CDR1 and CDR2: SGHVS and FQNEAQ. DNA for the CDR3: TGTGCCAGCAGCTTACGGAGGGACACCTACAATGAGCAGTTCTTC. Translating it yields CASSLRRDTYNEQFF.

This clonotype has at least ten counts. This rearrangement joins TRBV6-5 to TRBJ2-2, with TRBD2 matching 11 bases. The CDR3 is 16 amino acids. The ends lost 2 bases at V and 5 bases at J; junction bases unmatched: 4. In germline, CDR1 is MNHEY, CDR2 SVGAGI. CDR3 loop: CASSYRLAGGTGELFF. CDR3 in DNA: TGTGCCAGCAGTTACCGTCTAGCGGGAGGTACCGGGGAGCTGTTTTTT.

This clonotype was detected ten times or more. The rearrangement links TRBV5-5 to TRBJ1-1, with D tentatively TRBD1 (5 bases). This CDR3 spans 14 amino acids. V lost 3 bases to trimming and J lost 1 base, with 10 bases between them. CDR1 is SGHKS and CDR2 is YYEKEE in the germline V gene (reference sequence). CDR3 bases: TGTGCCAGCAGCTGGGGACTCCAGAACACTGAAGCTTTCTTT. The encoded protein is CASSWGLQNTEAFF.

The chain uses TRBV5-5 and TRBJ2-6; D is ambiguous. CDR1 and CDR2 (germline): SGHKS, YYEKEE (reference sequence). Trimming removed 1 base at V and 15 bases at J, with 14 bases between. This CDR3 contains 13 residues. The DNA for the CDR3 is TGTGCCAGCAGCTTGACCCGTGTCGACGACCTGACTTTC. It is translated as CASSLTRVDDLTF. The full variable domain, its missing parts supplied by reference TRBV5-5 and TRBJ2-6, is DAGVTQSPTHLIKTRGQQVTLRCSPISGHKSVSWYQQVLGQGPQFIFQYYEKEERGRGNFPDRFSARQFPNYSSELNVNALLLGDSALYLCASSLTRVDDLTFGAGSRLTVL.

This clonotype showed up many times. The chain is built from TRBV20-1 and TRBJ2-5, with no clear D. The germline V gene has CDR1 DFQATT and CDR2 SNEGSKA (reference sequence). Trimming stripped 4 bases from V and 5 bases from J, with 14 bases between. The CDR3 consists of 13 residues. The CDR3, as DNA: TGCAGTGCTACCTTTTCGGAAGGCGAGACCCAGTACTTC. Translating it yields CSATFSEGETQYF.

This clonotype was seen repeatedly, ten times or more. The chain uses TRBV29-1 and TRBJ1-5, with D perhaps matching TRBD1 (5 bases). CDR1 and CDR2 (germline): SQVTM, ANQGSEA. The CDR3 is made up of 11 amino acids. Trimming took 8 bases from V and 4 from J, leaving 9 bases between them. The CDR3 region is CSSRGNQPQHF. The CDR3 DNA reads as TGCAGCTCGCGGGGGAATCAGCCCCAGCATTTT.